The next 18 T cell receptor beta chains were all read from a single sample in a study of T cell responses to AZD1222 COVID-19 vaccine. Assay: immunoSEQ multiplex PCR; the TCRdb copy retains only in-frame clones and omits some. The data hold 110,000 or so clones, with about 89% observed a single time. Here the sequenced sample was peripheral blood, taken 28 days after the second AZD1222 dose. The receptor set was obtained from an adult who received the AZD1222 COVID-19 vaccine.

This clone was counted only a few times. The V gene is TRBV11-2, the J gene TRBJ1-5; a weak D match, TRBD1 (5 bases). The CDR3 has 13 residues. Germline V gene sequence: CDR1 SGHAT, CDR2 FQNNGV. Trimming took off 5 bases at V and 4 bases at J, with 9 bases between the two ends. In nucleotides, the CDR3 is TGTGCCAGCAGCCGGGACTTTAATCAGCCCCAGCATTTT. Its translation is CASSRDFNQPQHF. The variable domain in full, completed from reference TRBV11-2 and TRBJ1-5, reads EAGVAQSPRYKIIEKRQSVAFWCNPISGHATLYWYQQILGQGPKLLIQFQNNGVVDDSQLPKDRFSAERLKGVDSTLKIQPAKLEDSAVYLCASSRDFNQPQHFGDGTRLSIL.

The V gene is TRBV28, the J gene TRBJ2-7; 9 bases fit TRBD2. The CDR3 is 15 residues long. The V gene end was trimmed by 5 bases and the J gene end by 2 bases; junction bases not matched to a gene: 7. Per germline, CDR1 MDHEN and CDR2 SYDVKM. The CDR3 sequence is CASSGPTSGTYEQYF. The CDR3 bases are TGTGCCAGCAGTGGTCCGACTAGCGGAACCTACGAGCAGTACTTC. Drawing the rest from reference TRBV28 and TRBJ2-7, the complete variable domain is DVKVTQSSRYLVKRTGEKVFLECVQDMDHENMFWYRQDPGLGLRLIYFSYDVKMKEKGDIPEGYSVSREKKERFSLILESASTNQTSMYLCASSGPTSGTYEQYFGPGTRLTVT.

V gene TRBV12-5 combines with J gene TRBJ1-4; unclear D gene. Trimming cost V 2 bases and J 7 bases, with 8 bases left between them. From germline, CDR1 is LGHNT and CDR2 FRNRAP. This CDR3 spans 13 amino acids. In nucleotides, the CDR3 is TGTGCTAGTGGTTTGTTTTCTTCTGAAAAACTGTTTTTT. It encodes CASGLFSSEKLFF. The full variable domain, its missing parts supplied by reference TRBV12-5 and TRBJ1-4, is DARVTQTPRHKVTEMGQEVTMRCQPILGHNTVFWYRQTMMQGLELLAYFRNRAPLDDSGMPKDRFSAEMPDATLATLKIQPSEPRDSAVYFCASGLFSSEKLFFGSGTQLSVL.

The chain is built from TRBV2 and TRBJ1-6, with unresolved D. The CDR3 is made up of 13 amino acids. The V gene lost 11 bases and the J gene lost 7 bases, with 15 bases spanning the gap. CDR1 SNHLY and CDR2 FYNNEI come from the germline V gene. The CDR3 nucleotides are TGTGCCGGCCGGGAGCTAAGAAATTCACCCCTCCACTTT. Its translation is CAGRELRNSPLHF.

CDR3 DNA: TGCGCCAGCAGCCATGGGACTAGCGGGGATGATACGCAGTATTTT. Protein: CASSHGTSGDDTQYF. The chain carries TRBV4-1 and TRBJ2-3, with 13 bases that match TRBD2. The CDR3 contains 15 residues. Germline V gene lookup returns CDR1 MGHRA and CDR2 YSYEKL. With V trimmed by 3 bases and J by 6 bases, 3 bases remained unmatched.

The CDR3 protein is CASSQPHGQGNYGYTF. CDR3 sequence (DNA): TGCGCCAGCAGCCAACCGCACGGACAGGGAAACTATGGCTACACCTTC. This chain connects TRBV4-1 to TRBJ1-2; TRBD1 aligns across 8 bases. This CDR3 is built from 16 residues. Germline CDR1 is MGHRA and CDR2 is YSYEKL. The J segment lost 2 bases and the V segment lost 2 bases, leaving 7 bases of the junction unmatched.

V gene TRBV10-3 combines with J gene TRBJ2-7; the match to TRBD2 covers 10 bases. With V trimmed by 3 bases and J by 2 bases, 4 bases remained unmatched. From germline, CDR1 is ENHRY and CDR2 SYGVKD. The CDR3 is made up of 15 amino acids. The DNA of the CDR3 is TGTGCCATCAGTGATGCTAGCGGGAGCCCCTACGAGCAGTACTTC. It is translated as CAISDASGSPYEQYF.

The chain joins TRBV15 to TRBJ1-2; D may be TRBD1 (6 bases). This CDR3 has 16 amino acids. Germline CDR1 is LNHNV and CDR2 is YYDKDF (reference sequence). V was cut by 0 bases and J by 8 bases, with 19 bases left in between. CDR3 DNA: TGTGCCACCAGCAGAGATGTTTTAAGGGACACTAAGGGCTACACCTTC. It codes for CATSRDVLRDTKGYTF. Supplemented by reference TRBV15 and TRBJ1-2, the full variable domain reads DAMVIQNPRYQVTQFGKPVTLSCSQTLNHNVMYWYQQKSSQAPKLLFHYYDKDFNNEADTPDNFQSRRPNTSFCFLDIRSPGLGDTAMYLCATSRDVLRDTKGYTFGSGTRLTVV.

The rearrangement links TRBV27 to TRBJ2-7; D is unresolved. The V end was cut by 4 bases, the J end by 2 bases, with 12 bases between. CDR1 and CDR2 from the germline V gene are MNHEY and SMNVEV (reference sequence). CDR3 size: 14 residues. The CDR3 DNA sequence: TGTGCCAGCAGTTCGCGGCCGAGAACCTACGAGCAGTACTTC. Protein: CASSSRPRTYEQYF.

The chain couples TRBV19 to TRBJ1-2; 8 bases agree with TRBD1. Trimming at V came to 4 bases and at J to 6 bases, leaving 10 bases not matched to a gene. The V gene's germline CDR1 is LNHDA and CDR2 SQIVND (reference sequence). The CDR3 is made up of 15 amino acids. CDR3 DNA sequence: TGTGCCAGTAGTAACAGGGGGGCTATACACAATGGCTACACCTTC. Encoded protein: CASSNRGAIHNGYTF.

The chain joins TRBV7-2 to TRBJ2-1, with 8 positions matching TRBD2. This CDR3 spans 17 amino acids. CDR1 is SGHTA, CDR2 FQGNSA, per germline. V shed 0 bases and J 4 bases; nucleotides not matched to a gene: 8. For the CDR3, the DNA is TGTGCCAGCAGCTTAGCGGGGGTGCGGGAGGCATACAATGAGCAGTTCTTC. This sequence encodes CASSLAGVREAYNEQFF.

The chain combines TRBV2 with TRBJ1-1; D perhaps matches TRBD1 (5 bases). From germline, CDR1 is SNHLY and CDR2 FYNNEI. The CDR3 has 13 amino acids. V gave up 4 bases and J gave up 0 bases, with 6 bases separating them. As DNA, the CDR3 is TGTGCCAGCAGTGGGGGGGTGAACACTGAAGCTTTCTTT. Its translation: CASSGGVNTEAFF.

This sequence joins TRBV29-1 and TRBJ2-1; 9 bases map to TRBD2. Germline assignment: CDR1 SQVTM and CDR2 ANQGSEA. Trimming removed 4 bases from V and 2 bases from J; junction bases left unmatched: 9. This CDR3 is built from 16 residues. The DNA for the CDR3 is TGCAGCGTTGTGGGACTAGCTGGGGCCCCCTACAATGAGCAGTTCTTC. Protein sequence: CSVVGLAGAPYNEQFF.

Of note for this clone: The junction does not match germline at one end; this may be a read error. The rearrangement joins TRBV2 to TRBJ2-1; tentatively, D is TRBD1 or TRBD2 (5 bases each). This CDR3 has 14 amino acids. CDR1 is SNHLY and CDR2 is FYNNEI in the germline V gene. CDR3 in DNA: TGTGCCAGCAGTGAGAGGACGCCGGGACCTCCCCGGCTCTTC. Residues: CASSERTPGPPRLF.

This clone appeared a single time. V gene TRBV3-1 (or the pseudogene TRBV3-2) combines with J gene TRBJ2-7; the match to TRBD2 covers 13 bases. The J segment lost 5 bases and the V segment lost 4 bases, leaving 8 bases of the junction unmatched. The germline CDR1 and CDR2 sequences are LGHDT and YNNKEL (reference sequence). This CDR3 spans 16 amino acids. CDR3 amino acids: CASSPVTSGRANEQYF. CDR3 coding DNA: TGTGCCAGCAGCCCGGTAACTAGCGGGAGGGCCAACGAGCAGTACTTC.

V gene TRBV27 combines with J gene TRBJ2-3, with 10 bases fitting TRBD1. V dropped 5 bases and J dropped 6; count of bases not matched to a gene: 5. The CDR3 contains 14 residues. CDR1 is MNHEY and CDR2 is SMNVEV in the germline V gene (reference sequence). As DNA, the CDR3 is TGTGCCAGCAGTCGACAGGGGGCGCAGGATACGCAGTATTTT. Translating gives CASSRQGAQDTQYF.

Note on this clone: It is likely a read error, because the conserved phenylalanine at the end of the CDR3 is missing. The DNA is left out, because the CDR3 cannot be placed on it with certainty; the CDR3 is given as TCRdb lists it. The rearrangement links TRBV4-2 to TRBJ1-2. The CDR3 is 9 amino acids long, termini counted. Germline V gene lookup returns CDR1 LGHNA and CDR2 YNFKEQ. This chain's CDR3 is CASSHGLAG.

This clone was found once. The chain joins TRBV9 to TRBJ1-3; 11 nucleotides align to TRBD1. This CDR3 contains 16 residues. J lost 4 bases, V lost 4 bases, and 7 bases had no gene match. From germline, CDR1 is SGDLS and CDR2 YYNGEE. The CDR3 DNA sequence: TGTGCCAGCAGCTTTCTGGACAGGGGGCGAGGAAACACCATATATTTT. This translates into CASSFLDRGRGNTIYF.